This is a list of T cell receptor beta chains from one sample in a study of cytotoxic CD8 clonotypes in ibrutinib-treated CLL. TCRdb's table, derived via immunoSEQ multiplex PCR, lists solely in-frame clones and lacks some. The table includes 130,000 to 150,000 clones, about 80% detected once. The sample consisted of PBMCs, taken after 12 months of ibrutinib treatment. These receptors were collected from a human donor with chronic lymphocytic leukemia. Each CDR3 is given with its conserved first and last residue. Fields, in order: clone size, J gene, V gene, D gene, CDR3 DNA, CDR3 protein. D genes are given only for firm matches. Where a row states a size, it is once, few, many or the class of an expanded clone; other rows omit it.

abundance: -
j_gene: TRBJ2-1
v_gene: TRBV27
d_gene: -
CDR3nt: TGTGCCAGCTCCCAGCCGGGAACGCACAATGAGCAGTTCTTC
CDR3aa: CASSQPGTHNEQFF

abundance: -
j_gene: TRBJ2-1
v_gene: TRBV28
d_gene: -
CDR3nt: TGTGCCAGCAGTTTTGGCCCGGCCGGGGGTCAGTCCTACAATGAGCAGTTCTTC
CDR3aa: CASSFGPAGGQSYNEQFF

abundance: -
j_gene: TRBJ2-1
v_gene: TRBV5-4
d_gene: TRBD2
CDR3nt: TGTGCCAGCAGCTCCCGATTAGCGGGAGGCTCCTACAATGAGCAGTTCTTC
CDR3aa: CASSSRLAGGSYNEQFF

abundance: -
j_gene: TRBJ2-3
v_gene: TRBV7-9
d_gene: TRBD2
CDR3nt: TGTGCCAGCAGCTTACCTAGCGGTGGTCCCACAGATACGCAGTATTTT
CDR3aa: CASSLPSGGPTDTQYF

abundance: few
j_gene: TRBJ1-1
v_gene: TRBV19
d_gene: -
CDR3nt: TGTGCCAGTAGTATAGATCAAACAGGGATGAACACTGAAGCTTTCTTT
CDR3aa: CASSIDQTGMNTEAFF

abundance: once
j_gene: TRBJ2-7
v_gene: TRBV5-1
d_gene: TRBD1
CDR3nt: TGCGCCAGCAGCAAAGGGACAGGGGGTGGGGACGAGCAGTACTTC
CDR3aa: CASSKGTGGGDEQYF

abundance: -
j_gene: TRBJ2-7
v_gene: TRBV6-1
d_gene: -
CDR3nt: TGTGCCAGCGTCAGGACACAAGGCTACGAGCAGTACTTC
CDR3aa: CASVRTQGYEQYF

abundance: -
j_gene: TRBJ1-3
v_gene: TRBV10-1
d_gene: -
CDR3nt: TGCGCCAGCAGGAAAAGCAGGGAAAACTCTGGAAACACCATATATTTT
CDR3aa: CASRKSRENSGNTIYF

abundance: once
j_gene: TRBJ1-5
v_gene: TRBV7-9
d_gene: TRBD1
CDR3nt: TGTGCCAGCAGCCAAAACCAACAGGGGGAGGTTCAGCCCCAGCATTTT
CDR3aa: CASSQNQQGEVQPQHF

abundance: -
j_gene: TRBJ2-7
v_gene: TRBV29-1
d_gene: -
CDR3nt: TGCAGCGTGGCCGGGGTCTACGAGCAGTACTTC
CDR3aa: CSVAGVYEQYF

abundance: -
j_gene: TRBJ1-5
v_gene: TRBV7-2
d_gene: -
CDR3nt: TGTGCCAGCAGCTCCCGACAGGCAGATCAGCCCCAGCATTTT
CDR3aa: CASSSRQADQPQHF

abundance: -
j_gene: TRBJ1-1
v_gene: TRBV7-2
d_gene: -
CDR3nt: TGTGCCAGCAGCCCAGCCCAGGGAACTGCAGCTTTCTTT
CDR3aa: CASSPAQGTAAFF

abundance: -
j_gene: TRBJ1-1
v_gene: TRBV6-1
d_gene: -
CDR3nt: TGTGCCAGCAGTGAATGGAAGGGAAACACTGAAGCTTTCTTT
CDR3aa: CASSEWKGNTEAFF

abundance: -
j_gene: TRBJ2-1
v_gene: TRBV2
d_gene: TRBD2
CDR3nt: TGTGCCAGCAGTGTCTCTAGCGGGACTGAGCAGTTCTTC
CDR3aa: CASSVSSGTEQFF

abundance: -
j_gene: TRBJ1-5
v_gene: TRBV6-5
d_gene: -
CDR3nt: TGTGCCAGCAGTTACGGACAGCTAGGGCAGCCCCAGCATTTT
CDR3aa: CASSYGQLGQPQHF

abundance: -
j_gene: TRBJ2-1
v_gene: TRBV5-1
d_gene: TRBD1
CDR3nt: TGCGCCAGCAGCCCTGCGGGGGACAGGGGGCGCGGTGAGCAGTTCTTC
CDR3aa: CASSPAGDRGRGEQFF

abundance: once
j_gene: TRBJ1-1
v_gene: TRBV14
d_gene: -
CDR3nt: TGTGCCAGCAGCCAGGGGTTCAGGGGTGAAGCTTTCTTT
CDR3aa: CASSQGFRGEAFF

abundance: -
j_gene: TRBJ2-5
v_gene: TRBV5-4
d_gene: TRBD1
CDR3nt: TGTGCCAGCAGCTTGTCCCTGACAGGGGTCGAGAGGAAGACCCAGTACTTC
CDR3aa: CASSLSLTGVERKTQYF

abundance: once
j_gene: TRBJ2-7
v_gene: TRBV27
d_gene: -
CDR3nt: TGTGCCAGTCAACTCGGGTGGTCCTACGAGCAGTACTTC
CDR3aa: CASQLGWSYEQYF

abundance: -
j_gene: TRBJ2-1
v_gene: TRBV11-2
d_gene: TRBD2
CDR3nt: TGTGCCAGCAGCATGGGCGGGAGCCCTTACAATGAGCAGTTCTTC
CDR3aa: CASSMGGSPYNEQFF

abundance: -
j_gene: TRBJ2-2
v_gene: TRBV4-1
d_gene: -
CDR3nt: TGCGCCAGCAGCCCCGACTGGGGTTCCGGGGAGCTGTTTTTT
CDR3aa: CASSPDWGSGELFF

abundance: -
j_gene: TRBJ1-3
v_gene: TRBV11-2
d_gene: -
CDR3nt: TGTGCCAGCAGCTTAGCAGGGCCCTCTGGAAACACCATATATTTT
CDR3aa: CASSLAGPSGNTIYF

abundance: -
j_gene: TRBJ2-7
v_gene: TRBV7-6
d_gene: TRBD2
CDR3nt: TGTGCCAGCAGCGATAGATTCGGGTTGCTAGCGGCAAGCTCCTACGAGCAGTACTTC
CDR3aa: CASSDRFGLLAASSYEQYF

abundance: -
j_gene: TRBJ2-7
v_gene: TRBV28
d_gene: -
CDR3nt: TGTGCCAGCAGTTTTGGGGGCAGGGCCTACGAGCAGTACTTC
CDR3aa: CASSFGGRAYEQYF

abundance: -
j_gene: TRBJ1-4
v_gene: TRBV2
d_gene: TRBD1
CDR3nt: TGTGCCAGCAGCCGACAGGGTTCGGATGAAAAACTGTTTTTT
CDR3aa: CASSRQGSDEKLFF

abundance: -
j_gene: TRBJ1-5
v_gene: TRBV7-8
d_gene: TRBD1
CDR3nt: TGTGCCAGCAGCTTAGGCAGGGGGGCGAATCAGCCCCAGCATTTT
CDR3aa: CASSLGRGANQPQHF

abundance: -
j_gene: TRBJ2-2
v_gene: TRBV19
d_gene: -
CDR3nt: TGTGCCAGTATCAGCGCGAACACCGGGGAGCTGTTTTTT
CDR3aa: CASISANTGELFF

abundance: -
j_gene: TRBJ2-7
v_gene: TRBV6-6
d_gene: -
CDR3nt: TGTGCCAGCAGCCCCTACGAGCAGTACTTC
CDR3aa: CASSPYEQYF

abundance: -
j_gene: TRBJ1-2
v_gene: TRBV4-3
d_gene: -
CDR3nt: TGCGCCAGCAGCCAAGAGACAGCTGCCTCTAACTATGGCTACACCTTC
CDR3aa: CASSQETAASNYGYTF

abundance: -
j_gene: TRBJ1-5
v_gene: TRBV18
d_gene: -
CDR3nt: TGTGCCAGCTCACCGCAACAGGTGCGCCGTATTCAGCCCCAGCATTTT
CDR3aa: CASSPQQVRRIQPQHF

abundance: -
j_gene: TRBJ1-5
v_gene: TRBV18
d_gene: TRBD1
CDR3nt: TGTGCCAGCTCAGCTTCAACAGGGGTGGGAGAGCAGCCCCAGCATTTT
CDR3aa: CASSASTGVGEQPQHF

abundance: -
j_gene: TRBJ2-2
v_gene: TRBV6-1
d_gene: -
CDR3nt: TGTGCCAGCAGTGAATGGACCGGGGAGCTGTTTTTT
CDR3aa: CASSEWTGELFF

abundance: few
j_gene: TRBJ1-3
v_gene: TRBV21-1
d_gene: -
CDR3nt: TGTGCCATCCTCCCGGGACAGGGGGCGCCTGGAAACACCATATATTTT
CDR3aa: CAILPGQGAPGNTIYF

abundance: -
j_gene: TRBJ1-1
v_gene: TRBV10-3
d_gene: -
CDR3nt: TGTGCCATCAGGGCGGGAGCTGAAGCTTTCTTT
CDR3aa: CAIRAGAEAFF

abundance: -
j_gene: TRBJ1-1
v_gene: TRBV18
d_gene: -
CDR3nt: TGTGCCAGCTCACCACAGGGGATGGGGACTGAAGCTTTCTTT
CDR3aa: CASSPQGMGTEAFF

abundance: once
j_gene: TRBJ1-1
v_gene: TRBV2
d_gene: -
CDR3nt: TGTGCCAGCAGAAGGGGTGTGAGTGCTGGCACTGAAGCTTTCTTT
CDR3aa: CASRRGVSAGTEAFF

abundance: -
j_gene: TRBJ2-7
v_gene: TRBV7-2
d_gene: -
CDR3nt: TGTGCCAGCAACTTAGGGGTTTCCCAGCAGCAGTACTTC
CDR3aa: CASNLGVSQQQYF

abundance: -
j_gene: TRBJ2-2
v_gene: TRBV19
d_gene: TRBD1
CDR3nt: TGTGCCAGTAGTACCCCGGGACAGGGGGGCACCGGGGAGCTGTTTTTT
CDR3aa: CASSTPGQGGTGELFF

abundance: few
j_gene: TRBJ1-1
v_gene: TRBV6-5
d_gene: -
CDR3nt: TGTGCCAGCAGTTACTCGATGCGGGAGGTGAACACTGAAGCTTTCTTT
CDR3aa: CASSYSMREVNTEAFF

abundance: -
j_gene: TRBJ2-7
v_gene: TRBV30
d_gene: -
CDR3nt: TGTGCCTGGACCGGGGACGGCTCCTACGAGCAGTACTTC
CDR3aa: CAWTGDGSYEQYF

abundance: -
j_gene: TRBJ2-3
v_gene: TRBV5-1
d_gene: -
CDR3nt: TGCGCCAGCAGCCCTGAAGATCCGGGGGCTACAAGCACAGATACGCAGTATTTT
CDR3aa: CASSPEDPGATSTDTQYF

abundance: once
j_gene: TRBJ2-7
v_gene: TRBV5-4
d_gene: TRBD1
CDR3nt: TGTGCCAGCAGCCGGACAGGGGGGAGAGAGCAGTACTTC
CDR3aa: CASSRTGGREQYF

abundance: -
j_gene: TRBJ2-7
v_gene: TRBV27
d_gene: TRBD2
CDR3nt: TGTGCCAGCAGCCTAGCCAGCGGGAGTTACGAGCAGTACTTC
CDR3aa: CASSLASGSYEQYF

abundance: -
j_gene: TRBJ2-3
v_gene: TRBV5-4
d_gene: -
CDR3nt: TGTGCCAGCAGCTCGGCGTTGTTAAAGGGGGCAGATACGCAGTATTTT
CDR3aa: CASSSALLKGADTQYF

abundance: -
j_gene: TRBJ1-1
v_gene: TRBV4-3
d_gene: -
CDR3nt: TGCGCCAGCAGCCACACCTCGGTGGGGGGGACTGAAGCTTTCTTT
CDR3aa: CASSHTSVGGTEAFF

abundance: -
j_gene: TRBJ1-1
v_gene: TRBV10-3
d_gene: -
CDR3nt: TGTGCCATCATGCGGTCACAACAAATGAACACTGAAGCTTTCTTT
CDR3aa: CAIMRSQQMNTEAFF